The 9 T cell receptor beta chains below all came from one sample that was sequenced in a study of blood T cell repertoires in COVID-19. Data came from immunoSEQ multiplex PCR; TCRdb stores just in-frame clones and leaves some out. The table includes approximately 470,000 clones, roughly nine tenths detected once. The sample taken for sequencing was PBMCs or T cells enriched from blood (not recorded which). These TCRs come from a woman between 18 and 29 years old who had recovered from COVID-19.

The J gene is TRBJ2-3, the V gene TRBV5-1; TRBD2 is a possible D gene (5 bases). With 1 base removed from V and 3 bases from J, the gap between germline ends came to 9 bases. Germline V gene lookup returns CDR1 SGHRS and CDR2 YFSETQ. The CDR3 consists of 14 residues. CDR3 amino acids: CASSLRGRTDTQYF. The CDR3 nucleotides are TGCGCCAGCAGCTTGAGAGGGCGGACAGATACGCAGTATTTT. Based on the CDR3 plus reference TRBV5-1 and TRBJ2-3, the full variable domain is KAGVTQTPRYLIKTRGQQVTLSCSPISGHRSVSWYQQTPGQGLQFLFEYFSETQRNKGNFPGRFSGRQFSNSRSEMNVSTLELGDSALYLCASSLRGRTDTQYFGPGTRLTVL.

This chain links TRBV7-9 with TRBJ1-1; D uncertain. Germline CDR1 and CDR2: SEHNR and FQNEAQ (reference sequence). The V end lost 5 bases, the J end lost 0 bases, and 7 bases lay between the germline ends. The CDR3 is 13 amino acids. Here the CDR3 reads CASSPGLNTEAFF. The CDR3, as DNA: TGTGCCAGCAGCCCGGGGTTGAACACTGAAGCTTTCTTT.

The chain is built from TRBV12-2 and TRBJ1-1; whether TRBD1, the table's D call, matches the DNA was not checked. TRBV12-2 is classified as a pseudogene. CDR3 length: 16 residues. CDR3 bases: TGTGCAAGTCGATCTGGGCGTGTCGTTGGGAACACTGAAGCTTTCTTT. Its translation: CASRSGRVVGNTEAFF.

V and J are TRBV5-4 and TRBJ1-1; 8 bases are shared with TRBD1. The trim removed 6 bases at V and 4 bases at J, leaving 11 bases unmatched. The length of the CDR3 is 15 residues. CDR1 is SGHNT, CDR2 YYREEE, per germline (reference sequence). CDR3 sequence (DNA): TGTGCCAGCACCCTGGACAGGGATATGCGCACTGAAGCTTTCTTT. It is translated as CASTLDRDMRTEAFF. Filled out from reference TRBV5-4 and TRBJ1-1, the complete variable domain reads ETGVTQSPTHLIKTRGQQVTLRCSSQSGHNTVSWYQQALGQGPQFIFQYYREEENGRGNFPPRFSGLQFPNYSSELNVNALELDDSALYLCASTLDRDMRTEAFFGQGTRLTVV.

The genes are TRBV3-1 (or the pseudogene TRBV3-2) and TRBJ2-1; TRBD2 agrees at 12 bases. V lost 6 bases to trimming and J lost 4 bases; unmatched junction nucleotides: 4. CDR1 is LGHDT and CDR2 is YNNKEL in the germline V gene (reference sequence). CDR3 size: 15 residues. Written as DNA, the CDR3 is TGTGCCAGCAGAGAGACTAGCGGGGGATACAATGAGCAGTTCTTC. This sequence encodes CASRETSGGYNEQFF.

V usage is TRBV4-1 and J usage is TRBJ2-1, with D maybe TRBD1 (6 bases). Germline CDR1 MGHRA, CDR2 YSYEKL. The CDR3 is made up of 15 amino acids. Trimming cost V 4 bases and J 2 bases, with 12 bases left between them. For the CDR3, the DNA is TGCGCCAGCAGCCGAGACAGGCCCGCCTACAATGAGCAGTTCTTC. Protein: CASSRDRPAYNEQFF.

On this clone: The junction and the germline gene differ at one end; a read error may be behind it. The chain uses TRBV20-1 and TRBJ2-3; D perhaps matches TRBD2 (5 bases). CDR1 is DFQATT, CDR2 SNEGSKA, per germline (reference sequence). The CDR3 extends over 10 amino acids. The CDR3 loop is CSARGPNTYF. The CDR3 DNA is TGCAGTGCGAGAGGGCCCAACACGTATTTT.

The chain joins TRBV24-1 to TRBJ2-1; 7 nucleotides agree with TRBD1. Germline CDR1 reads KGHDR; CDR2 reads SFDVKD. With V trimmed by 2 bases and J by 8 bases, 11 bases remained unmatched. The CDR3 loop spans 16 amino acids. The CDR3 sequence: CATSDSNRGTAHEQFF. CDR3 nucleotide sequence: TGTGCCACCAGTGATTCTAACAGGGGAACGGCCCATGAGCAGTTCTTC.

V usage is TRBV2 and J usage is TRBJ2-1, with 9 bases lining up with TRBD2. J lost 7 bases, V lost 10 bases, and 14 bases had no gene match. Germline V CDR1 and CDR2: SNHLY, FYNNEI. This CDR3 spans 15 amino acids. CDR3 loop: CATAEVAGGPNEQFF. DNA of the CDR3: TGTGCCACCGCAGAGGTGGCGGGGGGGCCGAATGAGCAGTTCTTC.